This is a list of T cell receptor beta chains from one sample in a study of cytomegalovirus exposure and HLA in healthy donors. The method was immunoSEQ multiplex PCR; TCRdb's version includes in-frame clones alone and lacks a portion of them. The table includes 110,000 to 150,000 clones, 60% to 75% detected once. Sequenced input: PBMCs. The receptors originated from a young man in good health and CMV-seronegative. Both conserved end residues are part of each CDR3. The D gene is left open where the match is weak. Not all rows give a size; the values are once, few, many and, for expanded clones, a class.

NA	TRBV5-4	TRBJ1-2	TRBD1	CASSFQGAYYGYTF	TGTGCCAGCAGCTTCCAGGGGGCCTACTATGGCTACACCTTC
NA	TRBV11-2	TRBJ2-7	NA	CASSLDPSSYEQYF	TGTGCCAGCAGCTTAGATCCGAGCTCCTACGAGCAGTACTTC
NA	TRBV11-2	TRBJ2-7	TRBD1	CASSFSGQGASYEQYF	TGTGCCAGCAGCTTTTCGGGACAGGGTGCCTCCTACGAGCAGTACTTC
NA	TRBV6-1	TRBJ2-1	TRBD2	CASITSGSSYNEQFF	TGTGCCAGCATTACCAGCGGGAGTTCCTACAATGAGCAGTTCTTC
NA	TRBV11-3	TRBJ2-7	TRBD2	CASSQSGSLAYEQYF	TGTGCCAGCAGCCAAAGCGGGAGCCTCGCCTACGAGCAGTACTTC
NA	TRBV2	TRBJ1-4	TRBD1	CASSGRTGGNEKLFF	TGTGCCAGCAGTGGACGGACAGGGGGTAATGAAAAACTGTTTTTT
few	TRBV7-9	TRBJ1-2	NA	CASSSGEGGTVDYGYTF	TGTGCCAGCAGCTCCGGAGAAGGGGGAACAGTAGACTATGGCTACACCTTC
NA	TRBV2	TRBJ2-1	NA	CASNQGPTYNEQFF	TGTGCCAGCAATCAGGGGCCTACCTACAATGAGCAGTTCTTC
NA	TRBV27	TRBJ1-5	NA	CASRRGAPPNQPQHF	TGTGCCAGCCGGAGAGGAGCCCCACCTAATCAGCCCCAGCATTTT
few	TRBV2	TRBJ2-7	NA	CASSETTHSYEQYF	TGTGCCAGCAGTGAGACTACCCACTCCTACGAGCAGTACTTC
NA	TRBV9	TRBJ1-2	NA	CASSVDQGRDGYTF	TGTGCCAGCAGCGTAGATCAGGGGAGGGATGGCTACACCTTC
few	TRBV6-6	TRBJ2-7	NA	CASGRNVEQYF	TGTGCCAGCGGGAGAAATGTCGAGCAGTACTTC
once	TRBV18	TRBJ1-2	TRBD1	CASSRGQGIDGYTF	TGTGCCAGCTCACGTGGACAGGGCATAGATGGCTACACCTTC
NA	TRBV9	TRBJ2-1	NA	CASSVGGAMNNEQFF	TGTGCCAGCAGCGTCGGTGGGGCCATGAACAATGAGCAGTTCTTC
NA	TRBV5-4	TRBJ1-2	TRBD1	CASSVDRGRDGYTF	TGTGCCAGCAGCGTCGACAGGGGGCGCGATGGCTACACCTTC
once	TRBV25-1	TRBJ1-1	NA	CASSEYTGGYTEAFF	TGTGCCAGCAGTGAATATACGGGGGGCTACACTGAAGCTTTCTTT
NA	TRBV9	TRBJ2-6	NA	CASSVATSGSAGANVLTF	TGTGCCAGCAGCGTAGCGACATCAGGGTCGGCTGGGGCCAACGTCCTGACTTTC
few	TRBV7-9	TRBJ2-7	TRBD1	CASSTTGGTYEQYF	TGTGCCAGCAGCACAACAGGGGGCACCTACGAGCAGTACTTC
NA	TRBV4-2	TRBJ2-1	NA	CASSQDPTSVSGNSYNEQFF	TGTGCCAGCAGCCAAGATCCTACGTCGGTATCCGGGAACTCCTACAATGAGCAGTTCTTC
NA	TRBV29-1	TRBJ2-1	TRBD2	CSVVPTSGGLYNEQFF	TGCAGCGTTGTCCCAACTAGCGGGGGGCTCTACAATGAGCAGTTCTTC
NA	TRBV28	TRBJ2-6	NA	CASSLPGDVGANVLTF	TGTGCCAGCAGTCTCCCAGGGGACGTGGGGGCCAACGTCCTGACTTTC
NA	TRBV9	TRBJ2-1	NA	CASSPQLAQEQFF	TGTGCCAGCAGCCCCCAACTAGCCCAAGAGCAGTTCTTC
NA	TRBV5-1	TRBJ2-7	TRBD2	CASSLGLAGVNEQYF	TGCGCCAGCAGCTTGGGACTAGCGGGAGTGAACGAGCAGTACTTC
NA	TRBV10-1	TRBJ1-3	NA	CASSEGRGYGNTIYF	TGCGCCAGCAGTGAGGGGAGGGGCTATGGAAACACCATATATTTT
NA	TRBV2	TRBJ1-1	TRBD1	CATGGTGDLTEAFF	TGTGCCACAGGGGGGACAGGGGACCTCACTGAAGCTTTCTTT
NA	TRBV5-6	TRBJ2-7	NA	CASSDDRSYEQYF	TGTGCCAGCAGCGACGACAGAAGCTACGAGCAGTACTTC
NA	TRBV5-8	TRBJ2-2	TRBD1	CASSSGTGDGELFF	TGTGCCAGCAGCTCCGGGACAGGGGACGGGGAGCTGTTTTTT
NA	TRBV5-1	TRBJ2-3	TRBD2	CASSLVSGATDTQYF	TGCGCCAGCAGCTTGGTTAGCGGGGCCACAGATACGCAGTATTTT
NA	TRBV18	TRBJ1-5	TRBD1	CASSPGQGYQPQHF	TGTGCCAGCTCACCAGGACAGGGGTATCAGCCCCAGCATTTT
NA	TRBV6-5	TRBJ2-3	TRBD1	CASSYGQGRWDTQYF	TGTGCCAGCAGTTACGGACAGGGCCGTTGGGATACGCAGTATTTT
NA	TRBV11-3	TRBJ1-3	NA	CASSESGGQGRNTIYF	TGTGCCAGCAGCGAGAGTGGTGGGCAGGGGAGAAACACCATATATTTT
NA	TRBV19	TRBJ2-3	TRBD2	CASTSGVLTDTQYF	TGTGCCAGTACTAGCGGGGTCCTCACAGATACGCAGTATTTT
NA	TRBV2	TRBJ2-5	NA	CASSEQVETQYF	TGTGCCAGCAGTGAGCAGGTGGAGACCCAGTACTTC
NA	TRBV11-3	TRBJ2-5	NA	CASSSRVQETQYF	TGTGCCAGCAGCTCACGGGTACAAGAGACCCAGTACTTC
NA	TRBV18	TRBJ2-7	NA	CASSPGSLSGAQYF	TGTGCCAGCTCACCTGGTTCCCTCAGTGGTGCGCAGTACTTC
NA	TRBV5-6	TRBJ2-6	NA	CASSSEISGANVLTF	TGTGCCAGCAGCTCGGAGATCTCTGGGGCCAACGTCCTGACTTTC
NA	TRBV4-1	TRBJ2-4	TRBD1	CASSQAGDRDIQYF	TGCGCCAGCAGCCAAGCCGGGGACAGGGACATTCAGTACTTC
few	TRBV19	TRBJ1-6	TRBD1	CASSHRQGAYNSPLHF	TGTGCCAGTAGTCATCGACAGGGAGCCTATAATTCACCCCTCCACTTT
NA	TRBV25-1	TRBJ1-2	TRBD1	CASRRGGGGYGYTF	TGTGCCAGCAGGCGCGGAGGGGGCGGCTATGGCTACACCTTC
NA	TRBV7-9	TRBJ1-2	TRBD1	CASSLETGANYGYTF	TGTGCCAGCAGCTTGGAGACAGGGGCTAACTATGGCTACACCTTC
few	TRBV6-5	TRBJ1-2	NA	CASSQDSNYGYTF	TGTGCCAGCAGTCAAGACAGTAACTATGGCTACACCTTC
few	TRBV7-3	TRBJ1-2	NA	CASSLGDNNYGYTF	TGTGCCAGCAGCTTAGGGGACAATAACTATGGCTACACCTTC
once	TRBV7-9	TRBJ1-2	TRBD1	CASSLNRDRVNGYTF	TGTGCCAGCAGCTTGAACCGGGACAGGGTGAATGGCTACACCTTC
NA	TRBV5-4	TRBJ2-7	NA	CASSPGTRDYEQYF	TGTGCCAGCAGCCCCGGGACACGAGACTACGAGCAGTACTTC
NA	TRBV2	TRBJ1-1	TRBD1	CASRGTGYMEAFF	TGTGCCAGCAGAGGGACAGGCTATATGGAAGCTTTCTTT
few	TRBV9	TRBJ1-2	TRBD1	CASSVGGQGAHYGYTF	TGTGCCAGCAGCGTAGGGGGGCAGGGGGCGCACTATGGCTACACCTTC